The T cell receptor (beta chain) described here comes from a study of T cell responses to AZD1222 COVID-19 vaccine. Study results and limitations: Baseline serology detected seropositivity in only five to seven AZD1222 recipients. Repertoires were obtained only post-peak T cell response. There were vaccine-associated CD4 TCRs across spike, dominant at 160-218 and 743-854.

Profiling relied on immunoSEQ multiplex PCR, and the TCRdb table lists in-frame clones only, not all of them. In the table there are approximately 200,000 clones, 90% to 95% of which are singletons. Comments on this clone: Antigen specificity is unknown.

This CDR3 has 16 amino acids. CDR1 is SGDLS, CDR2 YYNGEE, per germline. V lost 4 bases and J 3 bases, leaving 18 bases between the germline ends. The specimen was peripheral blood, collected 28 days after the second AZD1222 dose. V usage is TRBV9 and J usage is TRBJ2-3; tentatively, D is TRBD2 (6 bases). The clonotype was recovered from an adult who received the AZD1222 COVID-19 vaccine. The chain's CDR3 is CASSPRPARGTDTQYF. The CDR3 DNA reads as TGTGCCAGCAGCCCCCGACCCGCCCGGGGGACAGATACGCAGTATTTT.